The next 27 T cell receptor beta chains were all read from a single sample in a study of graft-versus-host responses after intestinal transplantation. Clones were sequenced by immunoSEQ multiplex PCR, and TCRdb holds only the in-frame ones, with some missing. The table has nearly 95,000 clones, about 92% seen once; the top ten hold roughly 2%. The antigens these receptors bind are not known. This specimen consisted of unstimulated CD8+ T cells sorted from spleen or lymph node cells, obtained before intestinal transplant. The receptors were sampled from a human donor who received an intestinal transplant.

This chain joins TRBV4-3 and TRBJ2-2; 8 bases are shared with TRBD1. From germline, CDR1 is LGHNA and CDR2 YSLEER. The V segment lost 0 bases and the J segment 4 bases; nucleotides outside the gene matches: 10. The CDR3 is 18 residues long. As DNA, the CDR3 is TGCGCCAGCAGCCAAGACCCCGACAGGGGCCGGTCCACCGGGGAGCTGTTTTTT. Protein sequence: CASSQDPDRGRSTGELFF.

On this clone itself: Other DNA sequences within the sample encode an identical CDR3. J is TRBJ1-2 and V is TRBV30, with D perhaps TRBD1 (6 bases). Germline V gene lookup returns CDR1 GTSNPN and CDR2 SVGIG (reference sequence). Trimming shortened V by 1 base and J by 7 bases, and 7 bases separated the two germline ends. The CDR3 sequence is 11 residues long. Here the CDR3 reads CAWSEGGGYTF. CDR3 DNA: TGTGCCTGGAGTGAAGGGGGTGGCTACACCTTC.

The rearrangement joins TRBV6-5 to TRBJ2-1; TRBD1 aligns across 7 bases. The CDR3 loop spans 16 amino acids. V trimming: 3 bases; J trimming: 4 bases; junction bases outside the gene matches: 9. In germline, CDR1 is MNHEY, CDR2 SVGAGI. Here the CDR3 DNA reads TGTGCCAGCAGTTATTCGACAGGGCCAGAGTACAATGAGCAGTTCTTC. It translates to CASSYSTGPEYNEQFF.

V is TRBV7-9 and J is TRBJ2-5; the match to TRBD2 covers 8 bases. Germline trimming cut 6 bases from V and 5 bases from J; bases unmatched to any gene: 5. The CDR3 has 13 amino acids. CDR1 SEHNR and CDR2 FQNEAQ come from the germline V gene (reference sequence). The chain's CDR3 is CASSTGGAETQYF. For the CDR3, the DNA is TGTGCCAGCAGTACGGGGGGGGCGGAGACCCAGTACTTC.

V usage is TRBV6-5 and J usage is TRBJ2-1; TRBD2 matches 11 bases. The length of the CDR3 is 15 residues. The germline V gene encodes CDR1 MNHEY and CDR2 SVGAGI. V shed 4 bases and J 6 bases; nucleotides not matched to a gene: 5. The CDR3 region has the DNA TGTGCCAGCAGTTCAACTAGCGGGGGTGGCAATGAGCAGTTCTTC. As protein: CASSSTSGGGNEQFF.

J is TRBJ2-7 and V is TRBV4-3; D might be TRBD1 (5 bases). The CDR3 runs to 15 residues. The germline gives CDR1 LGHNA, CDR2 YSLEER. Trimming removed 0 bases at V and 3 bases at J, with 12 bases between. This CDR3 reads CASSQDSEGVYEQYF. CDR3 DNA: TGCGCCAGCAGCCAAGATTCAGAAGGGGTCTACGAGCAGTACTTC.

The J gene is TRBJ2-5, the V gene TRBV11-2, with 7 bases matching TRBD1. The CDR3 spans 16 residues. Germline CDR1 is SGHAT and CDR2 is FQNNGV. Losses at the gene ends were 3 bases for V and 3 bases for J; bases not matched to a gene: 10. CDR3 in amino acids: CASSFFSAGGKETQYF. The CDR3 DNA reads as TGTGCCAGCAGCTTTTTTTCGGCAGGGGGAAAAGAGACCCAGTACTTC. Full variable domain (rest looked up from reference TRBV11-2 and TRBJ2-5): EAGVAQSPRYKIIEKRQSVAFWCNPISGHATLYWYQQILGQGPKLLIQFQNNGVVDDSQLPKDRFSAERLKGVDSTLKIQPAKLEDSAVYLCASSFFSAGGKETQYFGPGTRLLVL.

The gene calls are TRBV27 and TRBJ2-3; D not resolved. V lost 2 bases and J lost 0, with 12 bases in between. This CDR3 has 16 amino acids. Germline CDR1 MNHEY, CDR2 SMNVEV (reference sequence). CDR3 protein: CASSLRPVPSTDTQYF. The CDR3 DNA is TGTGCCAGCAGTTTACGTCCAGTTCCTAGCACAGATACGCAGTATTTT.

The V and J genes are TRBV6-5 and TRBJ1-1; D possibly corresponds to TRBD1 (5 bases). The V and J ends lost 2 bases and 11 bases respectively, with 12 bases between them. The germline CDR1 and CDR2 sequences are MNHEY and SVGAGI. The length of the CDR3 is 12 residues. The CDR3 spells CASSYGTSEAFF. The CDR3 DNA reads as TGTGCCAGCAGTTACGGGACTTCGGAGGCTTTCTTT.

The rearrangement joins TRBV4-3 to TRBJ1-2, with TRBD1 matching 12 bases. J lost 5 bases, V lost 0 bases, and 7 bases had no gene match. The germline gives CDR1 LGHNA, CDR2 YSLEER. This CDR3 comprises 17 residues. CDR3 protein: CASSQDRGTGGFYGYTF. The CDR3 DNA sequence: TGCGCCAGCAGCCAAGACCGCGGGACAGGGGGCTTTTATGGCTACACCTTC.

The chain employs TRBV2 and TRBJ2-3, with TRBD2 matching 13 bases. The CDR3 loop spans 16 amino acids. The ends lost 7 bases at V and 2 bases at J; junction bases unmatched: 6. The germline V gene has CDR1 SNHLY and CDR2 FYNNEI. The CDR3, as DNA: TGTGCCAGCAATCCGGGACTAGCGGGGCCCACAGATACGCAGTATTTT. Amino acid sequence: CASNPGLAGPTDTQYF.

The chain carries TRBV6-1 and TRBJ1-5, with D possibly TRBD1 on 6 matching bases. Looked up from germline, CDR1 is MNHNS and CDR2 is SASEGT. This CDR3 has 17 amino acids. V was trimmed by 3 bases and J by 0 bases, leaving 15 bases between them. The CDR3 DNA reads TGTGCCAGCAGTGACAGGGGTCAGGAATATAGCAATCAGCCCCAGCATTTT. Amino acids: CASSDRGQEYSNQPQHF.

The rearrangement links TRBV6-1 to TRBJ2-7; 7 bases match TRBD1. CDR1 is MNHNS and CDR2 is SASEGT in the germline V gene. V shed 4 bases and J 6 bases; nucleotides not matched to a gene: 18. The CDR3 is made up of 17 amino acids. The DNA of the CDR3 is TGTGCCAGCAGTGTCCGGCAGGTCTACAGGGGTGGAGGCGAGCAGTACTTC. Translation gives CASSVRQVYRGGGEQYF.

The J gene is TRBJ2-7, the V gene TRBV5-6, with D perhaps TRBD2 (5 bases). The length of the CDR3 is 16 residues. V lost 7 bases, J lost 1 base, and 21 bases lay in between. Germline V gene data show CDR1 as SGHDT and CDR2 as YYEEEE. The CDR3 region is CASSWEKDETSYEQYF. The CDR3 coding sequence is TGTGCCAGCTCCTGGGAGAAGGATGAGACTTCCTACGAGCAGTACTTC. The full variable domain, in which reference TRBV5-6 and TRBJ2-7 provide the parts outside the CDR3, is DAGVTQSPTHLIKTRGQQVTLRCSPKSGHDTVSWYQQALGQGPQFIFQYYEEEERQRGNFPDRFSGHQFPNYSSELNVNALLLGDSALYLCASSWEKDETSYEQYFGPGTRLTVT.

The chain is built from TRBV6-5 and TRBJ1-6; no clear D. CDR3 length: 12 amino acids. Germline V gene sequence: CDR1 MNHEY, CDR2 SVGAGI. The ends were cut back, 6 bases at V and 6 bases at J, with 6 bases in the middle. The CDR3 reads CASSPVNSPLHF. For the CDR3, the DNA is TGTGCCAGCAGCCCTGTTAATTCACCCCTCCACTTT.

This chain uses TRBV4-1 with TRBJ2-2, with D perhaps matching TRBD2 (5 bases). Germline lookup yields CDR1 MGHRA and CDR2 YSYEKL. This CDR3 is built from 15 residues. The germline V and J ends were trimmed by 4 bases and 1 base, with 10 bases remaining between them. Written as DNA, the CDR3 is TGCGCCAGCAGCCCCGCCGGACTGAACACCGGGGAGCTGTTTTTT. Protein sequence: CASSPAGLNTGELFF.

The chain couples TRBV29-1 to TRBJ2-1, with TRBD2 matching over 9 bases. Trimming at V came to 7 bases and at J to 0 bases, leaving 4 bases not matched to a gene. Germline CDR1 and CDR2: SQVTM and ANQGSEA. CDR3 length: 14 amino acids. The CDR3 is CSGSGGSSYNEQFF. In DNA form, the CDR3 reads TGCAGCGGAAGCGGGGGGAGCTCCTACAATGAGCAGTTCTTC.

The gene calls are TRBV5-1 and TRBJ1-2; 10 bases match TRBD1. The CDR3 has 14 amino acids. CDR1 is SGHRS and CDR2 is YFSETQ in the germline V gene. Trimming took 0 bases from V and 4 from J; bases not matched to a gene: 0. This chain's CDR3 is CASSLGTGGYGYTF. The CDR3 bases are TGCGCCAGCAGCTTGGGGACAGGGGGCTATGGCTACACCTTC.

The chain carries TRBV30 and TRBJ1-4; tentatively, D is TRBD1 (6 bases). The CDR3 loop spans 14 amino acids. Germline V gives CDR1 GTSNPN, CDR2 SVGIG (reference sequence). The V end lost 0 bases, the J end lost 5 bases, and 10 bases lay between the germline ends. The CDR3 here is CAWSVGAGNEKLFF. CDR3 sequence (DNA): TGTGCCTGGAGTGTGGGGGCAGGGAATGAAAAACTGTTTTTT.

This chain uses TRBV11-2 with TRBJ1-1, with D possibly being TRBD1 (5 bases). CDR3 length equals 13 residues. Germline V CDR1 and CDR2: SGHAT, FQNNGV. V was clipped by 7 bases and J by 4 bases, with 13 bases between them. This CDR3 is CASTVGGSTEAFF. The CDR3 DNA reads as TGTGCCAGCACCGTCGGGGGGAGCACTGAAGCTTTCTTT.

This chain joins TRBV4-3 and TRBJ2-7; 9 bases line up with TRBD1. The CDR3 consists of 15 residues. Unmatched junction bases numbered 3, after V lost 1 base and J lost 2 bases. Germline loops: CDR1 LGHNA, CDR2 YSLEER. Here the CDR3 DNA reads TGCGCCAGCAGCCAAGGTTGGACAGGGGCCTACGAGCAGTACTTC. Encoded protein: CASSQGWTGAYEQYF.

The rearrangement joins TRBV5-1 to TRBJ2-7; 8 bases align to TRBD2. The V gene's germline CDR1 is SGHRS and CDR2 YFSETQ. V was pared by 0 bases and J by 3 bases, with 5 bases of the junction left unmatched. The CDR3 is 15 residues long. The CDR3 DNA reads TGCGCCAGCAGCTTGGCCGCGGGGGGCGTCTACGAGCAGTACTTC. The encoded protein is CASSLAAGGVYEQYF.

The rearrangement links TRBV11-2 to TRBJ2-5; 15 positions match TRBD2. This CDR3 is built from 16 residues. Losses at the gene ends were 5 bases for V and 4 bases for J; bases not matched to a gene: 5. Germline CDR1 reads SGHAT; CDR2 reads FQNNGV. The CDR3 reads CASSPWTSGGGETQYF. For the CDR3, the DNA is TGTGCCAGCAGCCCCTGGACTAGCGGGGGGGGAGAGACCCAGTACTTC.

V is TRBV2 and J is TRBJ2-1; TRBD1 aligns across 7 bases. Germline V lookup: CDR1 SNHLY, CDR2 FYNNEI. The CDR3 consists of 15 residues. V shed 2 bases and J 6 bases; nucleotides not matched to a gene: 7. The CDR3 spells CASSESTGVVNEQFF. As DNA, the CDR3 is TGTGCCAGCAGTGAATCTACAGGGGTTGTCAATGAGCAGTTCTTC.

Notes on this clone: This sample includes further DNA sequences coding for the same CDR3. The CDR3 spells CASSPQGQGTEAFF. In DNA form, the CDR3 reads TGTGCCAGCAGCCCCCAGGGACAGGGGACTGAAGCTTTCTTT. This sequence joins TRBV5-6 and TRBJ1-1; 10 bases align to TRBD1. The germline V gene encodes CDR1 SGHDT and CDR2 YYEEEE. This CDR3 spans 14 amino acids. After removal of 4 bases from V and 5 bases from J, the junction contained 5 bases not matched to a gene.

The J gene is TRBJ1-1, the V gene TRBV6-5, with 7 bases matching TRBD1. The CDR3 is 15 residues long. V lost 1 base, J lost 0 bases, and 2 bases stayed unmatched. Per the germline V gene, CDR1 is MNHEY and CDR2 is SVGAGI. The CDR3 DNA reads as TGTGCCAGCAGTTACTACAGGGGTATGAACACTGAAGCTTTCTTT. Translating gives CASSYYRGMNTEAFF.

The chain couples TRBV12-5 to TRBJ2-3, with 10 bases lining up with TRBD2. Per germline, CDR1 LGHNT and CDR2 FRNRAP. The CDR3 extends over 15 amino acids. V lost 6 bases to trimming and J lost 4 bases; unmatched junction nucleotides: 7. This chain's CDR3 is CASGRAGGLADTQYF. The CDR3 bases are TGTGCTAGTGGGCGAGCGGGGGGGCTGGCAGATACGCAGTATTTT.